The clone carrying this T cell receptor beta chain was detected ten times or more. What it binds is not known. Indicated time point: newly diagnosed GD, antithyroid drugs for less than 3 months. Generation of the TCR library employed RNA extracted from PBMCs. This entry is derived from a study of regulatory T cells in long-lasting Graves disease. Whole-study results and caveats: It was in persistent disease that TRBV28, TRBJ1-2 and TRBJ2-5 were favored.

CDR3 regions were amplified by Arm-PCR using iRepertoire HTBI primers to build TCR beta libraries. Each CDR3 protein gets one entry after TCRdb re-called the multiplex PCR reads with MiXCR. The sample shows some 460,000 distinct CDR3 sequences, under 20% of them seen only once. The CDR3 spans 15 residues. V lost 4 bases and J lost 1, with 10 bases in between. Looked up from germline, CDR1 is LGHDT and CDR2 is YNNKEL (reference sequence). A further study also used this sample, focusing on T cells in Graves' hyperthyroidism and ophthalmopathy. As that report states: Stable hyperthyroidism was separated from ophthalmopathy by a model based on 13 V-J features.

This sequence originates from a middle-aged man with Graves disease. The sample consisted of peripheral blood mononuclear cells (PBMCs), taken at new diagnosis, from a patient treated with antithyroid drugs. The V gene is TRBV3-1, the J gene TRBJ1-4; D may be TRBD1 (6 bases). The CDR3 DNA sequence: TGTGCCAGCAGCCCCCGGACAGTAACTAATGAAAAACTGTTTTTT. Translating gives CASSPRTVTNEKLFF.